These 32 T cell receptor beta chains originate from one sample sequenced in a study of T cells in Graves' hyperthyroidism and ophthalmopathy. The CDR3 regions of TCR beta were amplified from RNA transcripts. HTBI primers were the set used in a first-round RT-PCR of the TCR CDR3. TCRdb fed the multiplex PCR reads into MiXCR, producing one record per CDR3 protein. The sample includes about 510,000 distinct CDR3 sequences, 46% of them seen just once. The sequencing sample was made of peripheral blood or thyroid tissue (not recorded which). The receptors come from an adult woman with Graves' disease, either hyperthyroidism or ophthalmopathy (not recorded which).

The chain has TRBV7-2 and TRBJ1-1; D is undetermined. The germline V and J ends were trimmed by 1 base and 5 bases, with 20 bases remaining between them. The germline gives CDR1 SGHTA, CDR2 FQGNSA. This CDR3 has 17 amino acids. The CDR3 is CASSLEYMGRSETEAFF. CDR3 coding DNA: TGTGCCAGCAGCTTAGAGTATATGGGGAGATCGGAGACTGAAGCTTTCTTT.

This clonotype was picked up many times. The V gene is TRBV20-1, the J gene TRBJ1-5; D remains unclear. Germline V gene lookup returns CDR1 DFQATT and CDR2 SNEGSKA (reference sequence). There are 15 residues in the CDR3. The V end lost 6 bases, the J end lost 0 bases, and 15 bases lay between the germline ends. Here the CDR3 reads CSAPGSPYSNQPQHF. Written as DNA, the CDR3 is TGCAGTGCCCCAGGCTCACCGTATAGCAATCAGCCCCAGCATTTT.

V gene TRBV7-9 combines with J gene TRBJ1-2, with D unresolved. Germline CDR1 is SEHNR and CDR2 is FQNEAQ (reference sequence). The CDR3 loop spans 10 amino acids. The ends were cut back, 5 bases at V and 12 bases at J, with 10 bases in the middle. The CDR3 region has the DNA TGTGCCAGCAGCCCTTCTGGAAACACCTTC. Translating gives CASSPSGNTF.

This clonotype was seen at least ten times. This chain uses TRBV29-1 with TRBJ2-2, with D perhaps matching TRBD2 (6 bases). Germline CDR1 and CDR2: SQVTM and ANQGSEA. The CDR3 is made up of 14 amino acids. V lost 6 bases to trimming and J lost 7 bases, with 18 bases between them. DNA for the CDR3: TGCAGCGTCGGGCTAGCGACAGAGGGCGGGGAGCTGTTTTTT. It is translated as CSVGLATEGGELFF.

This clonotype has just one count. The V gene is TRBV20-1, the J gene TRBJ1-6; TRBD1 might be the D (6 bases). The CDR3 runs to 13 residues. Germline lookup yields CDR1 DFQATT and CDR2 SNEGSKA (reference sequence). The CDR3 spells CRARGGSPSPLHF. The CDR3 DNA follows: TGCAGAGCGAGGGGGGGCAGCCCTTCACCCCTCCACTTT.

The V gene is TRBV10-3, the J gene TRBJ1-4, with 7 bases identical to TRBD1. The CDR3 spans 14 residues. The junction had 7 bases not matched to a gene; V was cut back by 8 bases and J by 4 bases. The germline CDR1 and CDR2 sequences are ENHRY and SYGVKD. This chain's CDR3 is CAIRPGTDNEKLFF. The CDR3 coding sequence is TGTGCCATCCGGCCGGGGACAGATAATGAAAAACTGTTTTTT.

The chain joins TRBV2 to TRBJ2-5; 8 nucleotides agree with TRBD2. Germline CDR1 reads SNHLY; CDR2 reads FYNNEI. The CDR3 runs 17 residues. The V and J ends lost 2 bases and 4 bases, in that order; junction bases with no gene match: 12. CDR3 sequence: CASSEWGLAGIGETQYF. The CDR3 DNA is TGTGCCAGCAGTGAATGGGGATTAGCGGGGATTGGAGAGACCCAGTACTTC.

CDR3 bases: TGCAGTGCACCAACGTGGGACAGCAACAATGAGCAGTTCTTC. Protein sequence: CSAPTWDSNNEQFF. The V call is TRBV20-1, the J call TRBJ2-1; 7 nucleotides line up with TRBD1. The CDR3 is made up of 14 amino acids. Germline V CDR1 and CDR2: DFQATT, SNEGSKA (reference sequence). V lost 6 bases, J lost 5 bases, and 10 bases stayed unmatched.

CDR3 nucleotide sequence: TGTGCCACCAGCGCCGGGCAGGGGGACAATCAGCCCCAGCATTTT. Translated: CATSAGQGDNQPQHF. The genes are TRBV15 and TRBJ1-5, with 7 bases that match TRBD1. The CDR3 covers 15 residues. Germline V gene lookup returns CDR1 LNHNV and CDR2 YYDKDF (reference sequence). With 5 bases clipped from V and 3 bases from J, the junction kept 7 bases outside the gene matches.

This clonotype was observed a handful of times. The rearrangement links TRBV10-1 to TRBJ1-5; 8 bases match TRBD1. The CDR3 is 15 residues long. The ends lost 4 bases at V and 8 bases at J; junction bases unmatched: 10. The germline CDR1 and CDR2 sequences are WNHNN and SYGVQD (reference sequence). DNA for the CDR3: TGCGCCAGCAGTGGGACAGGGAAGGCGCTGAAGCCCCAGCATTTT. Its translation: CASSGTGKALKPQHF.

The V and J genes are TRBV6-2 or TRBV6-3 and TRBJ2-7, with 12 positions matching TRBD2. The V and J ends lost 7 bases and 3 bases, in that order; junction bases with no gene match: 7. The CDR3 length is 15 residues. CDR1 MNHEY and CDR2 SVGEGT come from the germline V gene. CDR3 protein: CASTRLAGVIYEQYF. DNA for the CDR3: TGTGCCAGCACCAGACTAGCGGGAGTAATCTACGAGCAGTACTTC.

The genes are TRBV29-1 and TRBJ1-1, with 11 bases matching TRBD1. The CDR3 extends over 18 amino acids. Per germline, CDR1 SQVTM and CDR2 ANQGSEA. The ends lost 7 bases at V and 1 base at J; junction bases unmatched: 17. The DNA for the CDR3 is TGCAGCGGCCCAGACGGACAGGGGGCAGGGGCCCAGAACACTGAAGCTTTCTTT. Encoded protein: CSGPDGQGAGAQNTEAFF.

This clonotype was recorded many times. The gene calls are TRBV3-1 and TRBJ1-5; the D is unclear. From germline, CDR1 is LGHDT and CDR2 YNNKEL (reference sequence). The CDR3 loop spans 13 amino acids. The V end was cut by 0 bases, the J end by 6 bases, with 6 bases between. The DNA for the CDR3 is TGTGCCAGCAGCCAAGATTTTGGTCAGCCCCAGCATTTT. Translated, it gives CASSQDFGQPQHF.

The V call is TRBV10-3, the J call TRBJ1-4, with unresolved D. Per germline, CDR1 ENHRY and CDR2 SYGVKD. There are 14 residues in the CDR3. With 10 bases removed from V and 4 bases from J, the gap between germline ends came to 16 bases. The DNA of the CDR3 is TGTGCCAGCAGCTACGACGTTAGTAATGAAAAACTGTTTTTT. Residues: CASSYDVSNEKLFF.

This clonotype was seen only a few times. CDR3 DNA: TGCAGCGTTGGCGGAGATGGGGGGTTCACAGATACGCAGTATTTT. Its protein product is CSVGGDGGFTDTQYF. The chain links TRBV29-1 to TRBJ2-3; D perhaps matches TRBD2 (6 bases). Germline CDR1 SQVTM, CDR2 ANQGSEA. The CDR3 length is 15 residues. V was trimmed by 4 bases and J by 2 bases, leaving 16 bases between them.

This clonotype was detected once. The chain joins TRBV29-1 to TRBJ1-5; TRBD1 matches 8 bases. Germline values: CDR1 SQVTM, CDR2 ANQGSEA. This CDR3 region has 14 residues. J lost 0 bases, V lost 7 bases, and 5 bases had no gene match. The CDR3 region has the DNA TGCAGCGCCGTTGGACAGGGTAGCAATCAGCCCCAGCATTTT. Translated, it gives CSAVGQGSNQPQHF.

By frequency in the sample, this clonotype is medium-sized (0.01 to 0.1%). The chain uses TRBV2 and TRBJ1-5; no clear D. The germline CDR1 and CDR2 sequences are SNHLY and FYNNEI. There are 13 residues in the CDR3. Trimming cost V 8 bases and J 4 bases, with 12 bases left between them. DNA of the CDR3: TGTGCCAGCTCTAATTGGGCAAATCAGCCCCAGCATTTT. It encodes CASSNWANQPQHF.

This clonotype was observed a few times. The rearrangement links TRBV5-1 to TRBJ1-1; D gene uncertain. Trimming removed 0 bases at V and 5 bases at J, with 11 bases between. This CDR3 contains 14 residues. Germline CDR1 is SGHRS and CDR2 is YFSETQ. The CDR3 sequence: CASSLGTTGTEAFF. The CDR3 bases are TGCGCCAGCAGCTTGGGAACAACGGGGACTGAAGCTTTCTTT.

This clonotype was observed at least ten times. The chain carries TRBV6-5 and TRBJ2-5; no clear D gene. The germline V gene encodes CDR1 MNHEY and CDR2 SVGAGI. The CDR3 is made up of 14 amino acids. Trimming cost V 3 bases and J 2 bases, with 10 bases left between them. The CDR3 DNA is TGTGCCAGCAGTTATCGGCGACCTCAAGAGACCCAGTACTTC. It translates to CASSYRRPQETQYF.

This clonotype was seen only a few times. J is TRBJ2-2 and V is TRBV24-1, with 7 bases identical to TRBD1. Trimming at V came to 7 bases and at J to 3 bases, leaving 1 base not matched to a gene. The germline gives CDR1 KGHDR, CDR2 SFDVKD. The CDR3 sequence is 13 residues long. CDR3 in DNA: TGTGCCACCAGGACAGGGCACACCGGGGAGCTGTTTTTT. It specifies CATRTGHTGELFF.

This clonotype was observed a few times. V gene TRBV2 combines with J gene TRBJ2-7; TRBD1 matches at 9 bases. Germline CDR1 and CDR2: SNHLY and FYNNEI. CDR3 length: 15 residues. The ends lost 8 bases at V and 4 bases at J; junction bases unmatched: 12. This chain's CDR3 is CASGTTGTGKYEQYF. CDR3 DNA sequence: TGTGCCAGCGGGACTACCGGGACAGGGAAATACGAGCAGTACTTC.

This clonotype has a count of ten or more. The rearrangement uses TRBV30 and TRBJ1-2; perhaps TRBD1 as D (5 bases). Germline values: CDR1 GTSNPN, CDR2 SVGIG (reference sequence). Trimming removed 5 bases at V and 2 bases at J, with 18 bases between. The CDR3 extends over 15 amino acids. In nucleotides, the CDR3 is TGTGCCTGGGCTGGGACGGGGCAGGGAAACTATGGCTACACCTTC. Protein: CAWAGTGQGNYGYTF. The full variable domain, rest sourced from reference TRBV30 and TRBJ1-2, is SQTIHQWPATLVQPVGSPLSLECTVEGTSNPNLYWYRQAAGRGLQLLFYSVGIGQISSEVPQNLSASRPQDRQFILSSKKLLLSDSGFYLCAWAGTGQGNYGYTFGSGTRLTVV.

CDR3 DNA sequence: TGTGCCAGCAGTGACTCGACAGGGTGGACTGAAGCTTTCTTT. Translating it yields CASSDSTGWTEAFF. The rearrangement links TRBV25-1 to TRBJ1-1; 7 bases are shared with TRBD1. The CDR3 runs 14 residues. CDR1 and CDR2 (germline): MGHDK, SYGVNS. V trimming: 3 bases; J trimming: 5 bases; junction bases outside the gene matches: 6.

The chain has TRBV2 and TRBJ1-2, with 7 nucleotides matching TRBD1. The germline V gene encodes CDR1 SNHLY and CDR2 FYNNEI. Germline trimming cut 6 bases from V and 2 bases from J; bases unmatched to any gene: 6. The CDR3 runs to 14 residues. The CDR3 protein is CASSWTGLNYGYTF. CDR3 nucleotide sequence: TGTGCCAGCAGCTGGACAGGACTGAACTATGGCTACACCTTC. Based on the CDR3 plus reference TRBV2 and TRBJ1-2, the full variable domain is EPEVTQTPSHQVTQMGQEVILRCVPISNHLYFYWYRQILGQKVEFLVSFYNNEISEKSEIFDDQFSVERPDGSNFTLKIRSTKLEDSAMYFCASSWTGLNYGYTFGSGTRLTVV.

The chain employs TRBV10-3 and TRBJ1-1; D gene ambiguous. Germline assignment: CDR1 ENHRY and CDR2 SYGVKD. V lost 4 bases and J 8 bases, leaving 14 bases between the germline ends. The CDR3 is made up of 13 amino acids. CDR3: CAISGTSGSEAFF. As DNA, the CDR3 is TGTGCCATCAGTGGGACGTCGGGGTCCGAAGCTTTCTTT.

This clonotype was counted at least ten times. The chain couples TRBV20-1 to TRBJ1-1; D is undetermined. V was clipped by 6 bases and J by 1 base, with 15 bases between them. The germline CDR1 and CDR2 sequences are DFQATT and SNEGSKA (reference sequence). The CDR3 has 14 residues. This chain's CDR3 is CSARHGSRNTEAFF. DNA of the CDR3: TGCAGTGCCCGACACGGTTCCAGGAACACTGAAGCTTTCTTT.

This chain connects TRBV9 to TRBJ1-1, with D hard to call. The CDR3 loop spans 14 amino acids. With 3 bases removed from V and 5 bases from J, the gap between germline ends came to 14 bases. Germline CDR1 reads SGDLS; CDR2 reads YYNGEE. CDR3 DNA: TGTGCCAGCAGCGGTCACGGTACGACAACTGAAGCTTTCTTT. Encoded protein: CASSGHGTTTEAFF.

This clonotype has at least ten counts. The gene calls are TRBV2 and TRBJ1-5; D is ambiguous. This CDR3 region has 18 residues. Trimming removed 6 bases from V and 0 bases from J, with 21 bases in between. Germline CDR1 reads SNHLY; CDR2 reads FYNNEI. Here the CDR3 reads CASSPGIKRNYSNQPQHF. Written as DNA, the CDR3 is TGTGCCAGCAGCCCTGGGATCAAAAGAAATTATAGCAATCAGCCCCAGCATTTT.

This clonotype was detected ten times or more. CDR3 DNA sequence: TGTGCCAGCAGCCAGGCCGGGACAGGGAATCGGGGCTACACCTTC. Its protein product is CASSQAGTGNRGYTF. The chain combines TRBV4-2 with TRBJ1-2, with 9 bases aligning to TRBD1. CDR1 is LGHNA and CDR2 is YNFKEQ in the germline V gene. CDR3 length: 15 residues. The J segment lost 8 bases and the V segment lost 3 bases, leaving 10 bases of the junction unmatched.

The chain links TRBV11-1 to TRBJ2-7, with a possible D match to TRBD2 (6 bases). This CDR3 spans 14 amino acids. From germline, CDR1 is SGHAT and CDR2 FQDESV (reference sequence). V was pared by 6 bases and J by 2 bases, with 14 bases between. The CDR3 DNA is TGTGCCAGCAGGCCGACGCGCGGGACCTACGAGCAGTACTTC. Protein: CASRPTRGTYEQYF.

This clonotype has more than one count but fewer than ten. This could be a read error, since a much larger clone is one nucleotide away. The rearrangement uses TRBV7-2 and TRBJ1-3; possibly TRBD1 for D (5 bases). V lost 3 bases and J 3 bases, leaving 12 bases between the germline ends. The CDR3 is 15 residues long. CDR1 and CDR2 from the germline V gene are SGHTA and FQGNSA. The CDR3: CASSFRRGFGNTIYF. CDR3 sequence (DNA): TGTGCCAGCAGCTTTCGACGGGGCTTTGGAAACACCATATATTTT.

This clonotype has a count of ten or more. The chain links TRBV6-1 to TRBJ1-5, with no clear D. This CDR3 spans 15 amino acids. With 3 bases removed from V and 0 bases from J, the gap between germline ends came to 9 bases. Per the germline V gene, CDR1 is MNHNS and CDR2 is SASEGT. CDR3 in amino acids: CASSEGRPSNQPQHF. The CDR3 nucleotides read TGTGCCAGCAGTGAGGGCAGACCTAGCAATCAGCCCCAGCATTTT.